One sample yielded the 4 T cell receptor beta chains listed below, sequenced in a study of T cell responses to AZD1222 COVID-19 vaccine. Assay used: immunoSEQ multiplex PCR; TCRdb lists only in-frame clones, some missing. The sample yields fewer than 150,000 clones, about nine tenths seen once. The material sequenced was peripheral blood, taken on day 0 of AZD1222 vaccination. Receptors were obtained from an adult in good health.

This clone came up once. V and J are TRBV15 and TRBJ2-7; TRBD2 matches at 7 bases. Trimming took 4 bases from V and 10 from J; bases not matched to a gene: 13. The CDR3 sequence is 14 residues long. The germline V gene encodes CDR1 LNHNV and CDR2 YYDKDF (reference sequence). The CDR3 region is CATSKSGTGSPQYF. The DNA for the CDR3 is TGTGCCACCAGCAAGAGCGGGACCGGCTCGCCTCAGTACTTC.

The V gene is TRBV30, the J gene TRBJ1-5; D gene ambiguous. Germline CDR1 GTSNPN, CDR2 SVGIG (reference sequence). V lost 3 bases and J lost 11, with 11 bases in between. CDR3 length: 11 amino acids. The DNA of the CDR3 is TGTGCCTGGAGAACCAACGCAGCCCAGCATTTT. This encodes CAWRTNAAQHF.

V is TRBV18 and J is TRBJ2-1; 15 nucleotides align to TRBD2. Trimming took 3 bases from V and 8 from J; bases not matched to a gene: 8. CDR1 KGHSH and CDR2 LQKENI come from the germline V gene. CDR3 length equals 17 residues. The CDR3 nucleotides read TGTGCCAGCTCACCTTGGACTAGCGGGGGGGCCCTGGATGAGCAGTTCTTC. Amino acid sequence: CASSPWTSGGALDEQFF.

The sample holds a few counts of this clone. This rearrangement joins TRBV7-3 to TRBJ2-2; D unresolved. Germline V gene lookup returns CDR1 SGHTA and CDR2 FQGTGA. The CDR3 loop spans 15 amino acids. The V end lost 5 bases, the J end lost 4 bases, and 14 bases lay between the germline ends. DNA of the CDR3: TGTGCCAGCAGCCAAGCTGGTAGCCGCACCGGGGAGCTGTTTTTT. This encodes CASSQAGSRTGELFF.